These T cell receptor beta chains were read from a single sample in a study of technical replicates of blood from several donors. Clones were read by immunoSEQ multiplex PCR, and TCRdb kept only the in-frame ones, dropping some. The data hold tens of thousands of clones, with over 90% observed a single time. The sequenced sample was PBMCs. These receptors all come from a human donor in good health. Some clones in this sample may be carry-over from other donors' samples. Both conserved end residues are part of each CDR3. Fields, in order: V gene, CDR3 protein.

TRBV7-2,CASSLVRGGQETQYF
TRBV14,CASSQSGTQYF
TRBV13,CASSSLAGAGETQYF
TRBV29-1,CSADRGSGETQYF
TRBV6-4,CASSDSSGLGKFF
TRBV5-6,CASSSLAGADTGELFF
TRBV5-5,CASSIGTGIRQYF
TRBV10-3,CAISESYTASFYGYTF
TRBV4-2,CASSQKGGVGSLNTEAFF
TRBV5-4,CASSLDGGSSTEAFF
TRBV6-5,CAAGRFTGELFF
TRBV19,CASSIEGSEQYF
TRBV7-2,CASSLRASGGIQGYNEQFF
TRBV9,CASSDRTTDTQYF
TRBV5-4,CASSLVAGVGSEQFF
TRBV5-1,CASSKQTNDGGEAFF